This passage covers 22 T cell receptor beta chains from one sample sequenced in a study of blood T cell repertoires in COVID-19 (dated by TCRdb to 2020 to 2022). Preparation of the library involved the immunoSEQ multiplex PCR assay. TCRdb re-hosts the immuneACCESS table, in-frame sequences only. Its copies lack some clones; in the studies checked, an unresolved V gene accounts for under half of them, and the cause for the rest is not known. The sample data list about 220,000 clones, and 80% to 85% of these were observed just once. 2.3% of the sample goes to the ten largest clones. The sample was peripheral blood. These receptors were obtained from a woman in her sixties or seventies with acute or convalescent COVID-19.

This rearrangement joins TRBV9 to TRBJ2-2; perhaps TRBD2 as D (5 bases). V shed 0 bases and J shed 4 bases, with 13 bases lying between them. The germline CDR1 and CDR2 sequences are SGDLS and YYNGEE. CDR3 size: 16 residues. CDR3 in amino acids: CASSVGYPGSTGELFF. CDR3 nucleotide sequence: TGTGCCAGCAGCGTAGGGTATCCGGGAAGCACCGGGGAGCTGTTTTTT.

J is TRBJ2-3 and V is TRBV9; tentative D call: TRBD2 (7 bases). The V end was cut by 0 bases, the J end by 1 base, with 15 bases between. CDR1 and CDR2 (germline): SGDLS, YYNGEE. The CDR3 consists of 17 residues. CDR3 sequence: CASSVAQGGVGTDTQYF. The CDR3 DNA sequence: TGTGCCAGCAGCGTAGCCCAAGGGGGGGTGGGCACAGATACGCAGTATTTT.

The rearrangement joins TRBV5-1 to TRBJ2-2; no clear D gene. CDR3 length equals 11 residues. Per the germline V gene, CDR1 is SGHRS and CDR2 is YFSETQ. The V end lost 3 bases, the J end lost 6 bases, and 3 bases lay between the germline ends. DNA of the CDR3: TGCGCCAGCAGCTCCTCCGGGGAGCTGTTTTTT. Translating it yields CASSSSGELFF.

The chain is built from TRBV19 and TRBJ2-7; the D gene is possibly TRBD1 (5 bases). Between the trimmed V and J ends, which lost 5 bases and 2 bases, there was a span of 13 bases. This CDR3 region has 14 residues. CDR1 LNHDA and CDR2 SQIVND come from the germline V gene (reference sequence). This CDR3 reads CASSFRQQPYEQYF. DNA of the CDR3: TGTGCCAGTAGTTTCCGACAGCAACCCTACGAGCAGTACTTC. The full variable domain, with the rest looked up from reference TRBV19 and TRBJ2-7, is DGGITQSPKYLFRKEGQNVTLSCEQNLNHDAMYWYRQDPGQGLRLIYYSQIVNDFQKGDIAEGYSVSREKKESFPLTVTSAQKNPTAFYLCASSFRQQPYEQYFGPGTRLTVT.

DNA for the CDR3: TGTGCCAGCAGTTTGTCTGGGGCCGGAAACACCATATATTTT. Its protein product is CASSLSGAGNTIYF. The chain links TRBV28 to TRBJ1-3; TRBD1 might be the D (5 bases). The CDR3 consists of 14 residues. Trimming stripped 3 bases from V and 4 bases from J, with 10 bases between. Germline V lookup: CDR1 MDHEN, CDR2 SYDVKM.

The V call is TRBV23-1, the J call TRBJ2-3; 7 bases are shared with TRBD2. TRBV23-1 is reported as an ORF; its role is uncertain. Trimming at V came to 11 bases and at J to 0 bases, leaving 20 bases not matched to a gene. This CDR3 contains 18 residues. CDR3 residues: CARGGYTGPPGSTDTQYF. The CDR3 DNA reads TGCGCCCGGGGAGGGTATACCGGGCCCCCTGGTAGCACAGATACGCAGTATTTT.

Here the CDR3 reads CASSPTGTSSYEQYF. As DNA, the CDR3 is TGTGCCAGCAGCCCCACGGGGACAAGCTCCTACGAGCAGTACTTC. The rearrangement links TRBV9 to TRBJ2-7, with D possibly being TRBD1 (6 bases). Looked up from germline, CDR1 is SGDLS and CDR2 is YYNGEE. V lost 4 bases, J lost 0 bases, and 14 bases lay in between. The CDR3 totals 15 residues.

The V gene is TRBV7-9, the J gene TRBJ2-4, with D perhaps matching TRBD2 (5 bases). CDR3 length equals 15 residues. Trimming took 2 bases from V and 1 from J, leaving 9 bases between them. Germline lookup yields CDR1 SEHNR and CDR2 FQNEAQ (reference sequence). The CDR3 protein is CASSLFGEAKNIQYF. Here the CDR3 DNA reads TGTGCCAGCAGCTTATTTGGGGAGGCCAAAAACATTCAGTACTTC.

This clone has just one count. The rearrangement joins TRBV7-9 to TRBJ1-2; 9 bases line up with TRBD1. Germline values: CDR1 SEHNR, CDR2 FQNEAQ (reference sequence). J lost 7 bases, V lost 1 base, and 10 bases had no gene match. The CDR3 loop spans 16 amino acids. The CDR3 loop reads CASSLVGGQGKGGYTF. The CDR3 nucleotides are TGTGCCAGCAGCTTAGTAGGAGGACAGGGGAAGGGTGGCTACACCTTC. The whole variable domain, filled in from reference TRBV7-9 and TRBJ1-2, reads DTGVSQNPRHKITKRGQNVTFRCDPISEHNRLYWYRQTLGQGPEFLTYFQNEAQLEKSRLLSDRFSAERPKGSFSTLEIQRTEQGDSAMYLCASSLVGGQGKGGYTFGSGTRLTVV.

This clone was seen a single time. The chain links TRBV6-2 or TRBV6-3 to TRBJ2-3; a possible D gene is TRBD2 (5 bases). V was clipped by 3 bases and J by 4 bases, with 11 bases between them. CDR1 and CDR2 from the germline V gene are MNHEY and SVGEGT. This CDR3 is built from 14 residues. CDR3 protein: CASSYIRGADTQYF. The CDR3, as DNA: TGTGCCAGCAGTTATATCCGGGGAGCAGATACGCAGTATTTT.

This clone was seen more than once but under ten times. The chain carries TRBV27 and TRBJ1-6; 10 bases map to TRBD1. There are 15 residues in the CDR3. After removal of 2 bases from V and 8 bases from J, the junction contained 3 bases not matched to a gene. The germline gives CDR1 MNHEY, CDR2 SMNVEV (reference sequence). This CDR3 reads CASSLGGQGYSPLHF. The CDR3, as DNA: TGTGCCAGCAGTTTAGGGGGACAGGGGTATTCACCCCTCCACTTT.

This clone came up once. The rearrangement uses TRBV2 and TRBJ2-1; D is unclear. CDR3 size: 16 residues. Trimming took 0 bases from V and 4 from J, leaving 13 bases between them. The germline V gene has CDR1 SNHLY and CDR2 FYNNEI. The CDR3: CASSEAGLRRYNEQFF. The CDR3 nucleotides read TGTGCCAGCAGTGAAGCGGGTTTGCGGAGATACAATGAGCAGTTCTTC.

This rearrangement joins TRBV30 to TRBJ2-2; a possible D gene is TRBD1 (5 bases). Germline V gene data show CDR1 as GTSNPN and CDR2 as SVGIG (reference sequence). This CDR3 is built from 13 residues. The ends were cut back, 4 bases at V and 5 bases at J, with 11 bases in the middle. CDR3 bases: TGTGCCTGGAATAGCAGGGTTACCGGGGAGCTGTTTTTT. This gives the protein CAWNSRVTGELFF.

The rearrangement uses TRBV7-2 and TRBJ2-1; no reliable D call. The CDR3 contains 17 residues. Per the germline V gene, CDR1 is SGHTA and CDR2 is FQGNSA. Trimming stripped 5 bases from V and 4 bases from J, with 21 bases between. The CDR3 DNA follows: TGTGCCAGCAGCGAAGTCCCGGTATCATCGTATTACAATGAGCAGTTCTTC. Protein sequence: CASSEVPVSSYYNEQFF.

V usage is TRBV7-9 and J usage is TRBJ1-2, with D possibly TRBD1 on 6 matching bases. Looked up from germline, CDR1 is SEHNR and CDR2 is FQNEAQ (reference sequence). The CDR3 runs 15 residues. V was shortened by 1 base and J by 3 bases, with 12 bases between the two germline ends. The CDR3, as DNA: TGTGCCAGCAGCTTAGAGGGGGGGATCGACTATGGCTACACCTTC. It translates to CASSLEGGIDYGYTF.

The chain joins TRBV6-5 to TRBJ2-1, with D possibly matching TRBD2 (7 bases). This CDR3 region has 15 residues. The V end lost 5 bases, the J end lost 4 bases, and 15 bases lay between the germline ends. Germline CDR1 is MNHEY and CDR2 is SVGAGI. The CDR3 spells CASSPNGGRYNEQFF. The CDR3 coding sequence is TGTGCCAGCAGTCCCAACGGGGGGCGGTACAATGAGCAGTTCTTC.

This chain links TRBV5-5 with TRBJ1-2, with TRBD1 matching 10 bases. The CDR3 has 16 residues. J was trimmed by 2 bases and V by 0 bases; bases with no gene match: 4. Germline V lookup: CDR1 SGHKS, CDR2 YYEKEE (reference sequence). CDR3 sequence: CASSLGVGQGNYGYTF. The CDR3 nucleotides are TGTGCCAGCAGCTTGGGAGTGGGACAGGGGAACTATGGCTACACCTTC. The full variable domain, in which reference TRBV5-5 and TRBJ1-2 provide the parts outside the CDR3, is DAGVTQSPTHLIKTRGQQVTLRCSPISGHKSVSWYQQVLGQGPQFIFQYYEKEERGRGNFPDRFSARQFPNYSSELNVNALLLGDSALYLCASSLGVGQGNYGYTFGSGTRLTVV.

The CDR3 bases are TGTGCCAGCAAGACAGGGGATAATGAAAAACTGTTTTTT. This encodes CASKTGDNEKLFF. The V call is TRBV2, the J call TRBJ1-4; the match to TRBD1 covers 8 bases. Trimming cost V 7 bases and J 4 bases; bases outside gene matches: 2. From germline, CDR1 is SNHLY and CDR2 FYNNEI. CDR3 length equals 13 residues.

This chain links TRBV6-6 with TRBJ2-5, with 7 bases that match TRBD2. The CDR3 consists of 17 residues. After removal of 5 bases from V and 4 bases from J, the junction contained 16 bases not matched to a gene. CDR1 is MNHNY and CDR2 is SVGAGI in the germline V gene (reference sequence). The DNA for the CDR3 is TGTGCCAGCAGTCCCCAAGGGCCGGGGACTAAGAGAGAGACCCAGTACTTC. Amino acid sequence: CASSPQGPGTKRETQYF.

This clone occurred once. This chain links TRBV30 with TRBJ1-1; D is unclear. Looked up from germline, CDR1 is GTSNPN and CDR2 is SVGIG (reference sequence). CDR3 length: 13 amino acids. The V and J ends lost 2 bases and 7 bases respectively, with 14 bases between them. The CDR3 DNA sequence: TGTGCCTGGAGTAAACGGGGAGGCCTTGAAGCTTTCTTT. Its protein is CAWSKRGGLEAFF. Together with reference TRBV30 and TRBJ1-1, the CDR3 gives the full variable domain: SQTIHQWPATLVQPVGSPLSLECTVEGTSNPNLYWYRQAAGRGLQLLFYSVGIGQISSEVPQNLSASRPQDRQFILSSKKLLLSDSGFYLCAWSKRGGLEAFFGQGTRLTVV.

The rearrangement joins TRBV28 to TRBJ2-7, with 12 nucleotides matching TRBD2. From germline, CDR1 is MDHEN and CDR2 SYDVKM. This CDR3 region has 15 residues. After removal of 5 bases from V and 6 bases from J, the junction contained 8 bases not matched to a gene. The CDR3 nucleotides read TGTGCCAGCAGTCGATCTAGCGGGGGGGCCTCCGAGCAGTACTTC. It codes for CASSRSSGGASEQYF.

The chain has TRBV12-3 or TRBV12-4 and TRBJ1-2; 7 nucleotides align to TRBD1. The CDR3 is 13 residues long. With 5 bases clipped from V and 4 bases from J, the junction kept 4 bases outside the gene matches. The DNA of the CDR3 is TGTGCCAGCAGTCTAGGGGGCCTCTATGGCTACACCTTC. Its protein is CASSLGGLYGYTF.